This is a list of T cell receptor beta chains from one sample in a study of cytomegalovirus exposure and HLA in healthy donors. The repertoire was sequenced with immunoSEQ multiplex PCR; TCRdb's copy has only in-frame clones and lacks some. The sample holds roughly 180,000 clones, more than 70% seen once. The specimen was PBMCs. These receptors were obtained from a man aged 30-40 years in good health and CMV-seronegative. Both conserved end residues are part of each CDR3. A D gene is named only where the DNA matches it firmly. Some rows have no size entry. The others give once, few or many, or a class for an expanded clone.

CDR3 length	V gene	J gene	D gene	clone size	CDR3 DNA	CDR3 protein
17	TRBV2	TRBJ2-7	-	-	TGTGCCAGCGGTGGCAATATTGGGCGGGTAAGCTCCTACGAGCAGTACTTC	CASGGNIGRVSSYEQYF
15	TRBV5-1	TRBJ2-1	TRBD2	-	TGCGCCAGCAGCTTAATCCGGGGGGGCCCCAGGGAGCAGTTCTTC	CASSLIRGGPREQFF
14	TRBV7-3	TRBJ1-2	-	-	TGTGCCAGCAGCCCATCCCACAACAGTCGGGGCTACACCTTC	CASSPSHNSRGYTF
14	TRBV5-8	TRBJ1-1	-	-	TGTGCCAGCAGCTCGTTGGCTTCGAACACTGAAGCTTTCTTT	CASSSLASNTEAFF
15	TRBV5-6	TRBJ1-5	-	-	TGTGCCAGCAGCTTATTAGGGAGGAGCAATCAGCCCCAGCATTTT	CASSLLGRSNQPQHF
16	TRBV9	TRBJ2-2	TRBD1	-	TGTGCCAGCAGCGTAGTAGGGACAGAGAACACCGGGGAGCTGTTTTTT	CASSVVGTENTGELFF
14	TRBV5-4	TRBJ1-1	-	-	TGTGCCAGCAGCTTGCAGGGGAAGAACACTGAAGCTTTCTTT	CASSLQGKNTEAFF
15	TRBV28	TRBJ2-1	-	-	TGTGCCAGCAGTCCAGGGGGGAGTTCATCGTATGAGCAGTTCTTC	CASSPGGSSSYEQFF
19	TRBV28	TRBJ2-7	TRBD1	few	TGTGCCAGCAGTTTTGAGATTACGGGCTTGGGACAGTCGACCTACGAGCAGTACTTC	CASSFEITGLGQSTYEQYF
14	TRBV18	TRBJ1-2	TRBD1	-	TGTGCCAGCTCTCCGACAGGGGAGGACTATGGCTACACCTTC	CASSPTGEDYGYTF
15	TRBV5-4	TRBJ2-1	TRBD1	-	TGTGCCAGCAGCTTGGCAGGGGGCGCGGACAATGAGCAGTTCTTC	CASSLAGGADNEQFF
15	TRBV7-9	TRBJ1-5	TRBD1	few	TGTTCCAGCAGCACGGACAGGGATGGCAATCAGCCCCAGCATTTT	CSSSTDRDGNQPQHF
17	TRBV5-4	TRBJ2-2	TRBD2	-	TGTGCCGGCAGCTTGGGGTCTAGCGGAGTCAACACCGGGGAGCTGTTTTTT	CAGSLGSSGVNTGELFF
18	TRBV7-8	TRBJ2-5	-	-	-	CASSSQSGTGPPILAQYF
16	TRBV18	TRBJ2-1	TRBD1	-	TGTGCCAGCTCACCACTCTGGGACAGGGCCTACAATGAGCAGTTCTTC	CASSPLWDRAYNEQFF
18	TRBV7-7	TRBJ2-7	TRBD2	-	TGTGCCAGCAGCTTACCGCACCAAGGACTAGCGGGAGAGTACGAGCAGTACTTC	CASSLPHQGLAGEYEQYF
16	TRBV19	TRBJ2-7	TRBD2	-	TGTGCCAGTAGTCAACTAGCGGCAGGAACCCCCTACGAGCAGTACTTC	CASSQLAAGTPYEQYF
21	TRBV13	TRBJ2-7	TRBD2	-	TGTGCCAGCAGCTTATCGGCCTCGTCGGGGGGATGGGGGAAGGGTAGTGACGAGCAGTACTTC	CASSLSASSGGWGKGSDEQYF
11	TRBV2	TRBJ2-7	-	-	TGTGCCAGCATGGAGGTGAACGAGCAGTACTTC	CASMEVNEQYF
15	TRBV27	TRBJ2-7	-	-	TGTGCCAGCAGTCCCCAGATAGCGGTCGGTTACGAGCAGTACTTC	CASSPQIAVGYEQYF
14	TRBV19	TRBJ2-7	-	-	TGTGCCAGTAGTAAAAACTACCAAGTGAACGAGCAGTACTTC	CASSKNYQVNEQYF
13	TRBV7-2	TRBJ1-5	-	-	TGTGCCAGCAGCTCATTAGCTGATCAGCCCCAGCATTTT	CASSSLADQPQHF
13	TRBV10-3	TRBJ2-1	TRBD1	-	TGTGCCATCTCCCCACAGGGGTTCAATGAGCAGTTCTTC	CAISPQGFNEQFF
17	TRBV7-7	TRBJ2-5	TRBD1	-	TGTGCTAGCAGCTTAAATCATTGGGACAGGGGGCAAGAGACCCAGTACTTC	CASSLNHWDRGQETQYF
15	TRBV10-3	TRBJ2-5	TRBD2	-	TGTGCCATCAGTGGTATTAGCGGGCCAGAAGGGACCCAGTACTTC	CAISGISGPEGTQYF
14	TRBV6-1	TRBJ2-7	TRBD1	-	TGTGCCAGCAGTAGGGGGCATGAGTCCTACGAGCAGTACTTC	CASSRGHESYEQYF
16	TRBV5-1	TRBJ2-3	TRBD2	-	TGCGCCAGCAGCTTTAAGACTAGCGGGGCCACAGATACGCAGTATTTT	CASSFKTSGATDTQYF
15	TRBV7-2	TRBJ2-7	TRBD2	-	TGTGCCAGCAGCATTACTAGCGGGGGATCCTACGAGCAGTACTTC	CASSITSGGSYEQYF
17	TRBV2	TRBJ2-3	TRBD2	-	TGTGCCAGCAGGCGATTTGGACTAGCGGGAGGGTCAGATACGCAGTATTTT	CASRRFGLAGGSDTQYF
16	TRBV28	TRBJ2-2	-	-	TGTGCCAGCAGTCTCGCTCGGGTGGCGATAACCGGGGAGCTGTTTTTT	CASSLARVAITGELFF
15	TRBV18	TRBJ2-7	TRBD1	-	TGTGCCAGCTCACCGGGACAGCACACTGCCTACGAGCAGTACTTC	CASSPGQHTAYEQYF
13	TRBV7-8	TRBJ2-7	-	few	TGTGCCAGCAGCCCTAGGCGGCCCTACGAGCAGTACTTC	CASSPRRPYEQYF
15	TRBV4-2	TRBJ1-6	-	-	TGTGCCAGCAGCCAAGATCCCGGAGATAATTCACCCCTCCACTTT	CASSQDPGDNSPLHF
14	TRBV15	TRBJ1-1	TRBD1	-	TGTGCCACCAGCCCCCGGACAGGGGGAACTGAAGCTTTCTTT	CATSPRTGGTEAFF
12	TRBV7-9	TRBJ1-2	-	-	TGTGCCAACTTAACAGAGAACTATGGCTACACCTTC	CANLTENYGYTF
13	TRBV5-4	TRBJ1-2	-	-	TGTGCCAGCAGCTTGGATCGAACAGATGGCTACACCTTC	CASSLDRTDGYTF
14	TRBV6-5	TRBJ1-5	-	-	TGTGCCAGCAGTTACAGGGAGGAGGATCAGCCCCAGCATTTT	CASSYREEDQPQHF
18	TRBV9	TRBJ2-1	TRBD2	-	TGTGCCAGCAGCGTAGGGACTAGCGGGTATAGCTCCTACAATGAGCAGTTCTTC	CASSVGTSGYSSYNEQFF
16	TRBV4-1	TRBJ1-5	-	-	TGCGCCAGCAGCCAAGAGGGGACACCGAGCAATCAGCCCCAGCATTTT	CASSQEGTPSNQPQHF
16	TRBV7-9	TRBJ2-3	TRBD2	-	TGTGCCAGCAGCCCACGGGGGGGACGGGACACAGATACGCAGTATTTT	CASSPRGGRDTDTQYF
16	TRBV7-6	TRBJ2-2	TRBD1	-	TGTGCCAGCAGCTCCGGGACAGGGGGCAGCGTGGGGGAGCTGTTTTTT	CASSSGTGGSVGELFF
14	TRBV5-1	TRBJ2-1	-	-	TGCGCCAGCAGTTCTGGGGGCGTCCCCGATGAGCAGTTCTTC	CASSSGGVPDEQFF
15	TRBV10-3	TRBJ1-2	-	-	TGTGCCATCAGTGAGGCGCTAGGGGGAACCTATGGCTACACCTTC	CAISEALGGTYGYTF
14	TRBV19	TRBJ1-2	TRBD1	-	TGTGCCAGTAGTAGGGACAGGCCGAACTATGGCTACACCTTC	CASSRDRPNYGYTF
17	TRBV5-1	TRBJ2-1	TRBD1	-	TGCGCCAGCAGCTTAAACAGGGGATTACCCTCCTACAATGAGCAGTTCTTC	CASSLNRGLPSYNEQFF
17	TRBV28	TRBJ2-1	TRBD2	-	TGTGCCAGCAGTCCTCGAACTAGCGGGGCCTCATACAATGAGCAGTTCTTC	CASSPRTSGASYNEQFF
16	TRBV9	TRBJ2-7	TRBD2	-	TGTGCCAGCAGCGTCGGAGGGACTAGCGGATCCTACGAGCAGTACTTC	CASSVGGTSGSYEQYF
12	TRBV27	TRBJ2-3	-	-	TGTGCCAGCAGTTTAACTAAGGATACGCAGTATTTT	CASSLTKDTQYF
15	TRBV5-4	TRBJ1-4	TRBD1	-	TGTGCCAGCAGCTTGGCCGGCCAGGGGGGCGAAAAACTGTTTTTT	CASSLAGQGGEKLFF
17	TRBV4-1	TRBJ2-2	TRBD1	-	TGCGCCAGCAGCCAAGCGGGACAGGGGGTCGGCACCGGGGAGCTGTTTTTT	CASSQAGQGVGTGELFF
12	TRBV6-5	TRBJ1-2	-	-	TGTGCCAGCGGGGGGGGGATCTATGGCTACACCTTC	CASGGGIYGYTF
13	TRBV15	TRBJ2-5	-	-	TGTGCCACCAGCAGAGATCCGGGAGAGACCCAGTACTTC	CATSRDPGETQYF
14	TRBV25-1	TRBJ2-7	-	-	TGTGCCAGCAGTCCCCAATTGGGACTCTACGAGCAGTACTTC	CASSPQLGLYEQYF